The 23 T cell receptor beta chains below all came from one sample that was sequenced in a study of regulatory T cells in long-lasting Graves disease. Construction of the TCR beta libraries employed iRepertoire HTBI primers in conjunction with Arm-PCR of CDR3 regions. TCRdb recomputed calls from the multiplex PCR reads with MiXCR, one row per CDR3 protein. The repertoire has more than 300,000 distinct CDR3 sequences, about 17% of them found once; the top ten carry just over 20%. Time point specified: newly diagnosed GD, antithyroid drugs for less than 3 months. RNA extracted from PBMCs served as the sequencing template. These data also featured in a second study, about T cells in Graves' hyperthyroidism and ophthalmopathy.

The sample was peripheral blood mononuclear cells (PBMCs), taken at new diagnosis, from a patient treated with antithyroid drugs. These receptors all come from a woman younger than 30 with Graves disease.

This clonotype was found many times. The chain links TRBV24-1 to TRBJ2-5; D unclear. V was cut by 3 bases and J by 1 base, with 8 bases left in between. The CDR3 runs 14 residues. Germline CDR1 and CDR2: KGHDR and SFDVKD. Here the CDR3 DNA reads TGTGCCACCAGTGATCCCCGTGTCCAAGAGACCCAGTACTTC. Its translation: CATSDPRVQETQYF.

In this sample, this clonotype turned up many times. This sequence joins TRBV12-3 or TRBV12-4 and TRBJ1-4, with a tentative D call TRBD1 (5 bases). V lost 6 bases to trimming and J lost 8 bases, with 16 bases between them. This CDR3 is 14 amino acids long. DNA of the CDR3: TGTGCCAGCAGCTCACAGGCCCCAGGGGAAAAACTGTTTTTT. Translation: CASSSQAPGEKLFF.

This clonotype occurred many times. The chain links TRBV27 to TRBJ2-3, with no clear D. Germline V gene data show CDR1 as MNHEY and CDR2 as SMNVEV (reference sequence). This CDR3 contains 15 residues. V was cut by 5 bases and J by 2 bases, with 14 bases left in between. The CDR3: CASSVRPPYTDTQYF. The CDR3 coding sequence is TGTGCCAGCAGTGTTCGACCCCCCTACACAGATACGCAGTATTTT.

This clonotype was counted a few times. The rearrangement uses TRBV2 and TRBJ2-7; TRBD2 matches at 7 bases. Germline V lookup: CDR1 SNHLY, CDR2 FYNNEI. The length of the CDR3 is 14 residues. The trim removed 6 bases at V and 1 base at J, leaving 6 bases unmatched. CDR3: CASREGTISYEQYF. Here the CDR3 DNA reads TGTGCCAGCAGGGAGGGGACTATTTCCTACGAGCAGTACTTC.

This clonotype was picked up many times. The chain is built from TRBV27 and TRBJ2-1, with 7 bases identical to TRBD2. The CDR3 loop spans 15 amino acids. J lost 6 bases, V lost 6 bases, and 11 bases had no gene match. Germline V CDR1 and CDR2: MNHEY, SMNVEV (reference sequence). The CDR3 DNA sequence: TGTGCCAGCAGGCCTAGCCTAGCGGCGATCAATGAGCAGTTCTTC. Protein sequence: CASRPSLAAINEQFF.

This clonotype was recorded a few times. The gene calls are TRBV7-2 and TRBJ1-1; 7 bases fit TRBD1. V lost 1 base, J lost 0 bases, and 5 bases stayed unmatched. The CDR3 consists of 16 residues. CDR1 is SGHTA, CDR2 FQGNSA, per germline. The CDR3 reads CASSLEAGGMNTEAFF. CDR3 sequence (DNA): TGTGCCAGCAGCTTAGAGGCAGGGGGGATGAACACTGAAGCTTTCTTT.

This clonotype turned up a few times. The chain couples TRBV5-1 to TRBJ1-1; D call uncertain. CDR3 length: 12 amino acids. Trimming cost V 6 bases and J 2 bases, with 8 bases left between them. Germline CDR1 and CDR2: SGHRS and YFSETQ. CDR3 protein: CASNGDNTEAFF. CDR3 DNA: TGCGCCAGCAATGGAGATAACACTGAAGCTTTCTTT.

The CDR3 loop reads CSARENWLGGGTDTQYF. Written as DNA, the CDR3 is TGCAGTGCTAGGGAGAATTGGCTTGGCGGGGGCACAGATACGCAGTATTTT. The rearrangement uses TRBV20-1 and TRBJ2-3; TRBD2 is a possible D gene (6 bases). The V end lost 3 bases, the J end lost 1 base, and 20 bases lay between the germline ends. This CDR3 comprises 17 residues. Germline V gene data show CDR1 as DFQATT and CDR2 as SNEGSKA (reference sequence).

This clonotype was seen repeatedly, ten times or more. The rearrangement links TRBV18 to TRBJ2-1, with 8 bases aligning to TRBD2. The ends lost 2 bases at V and 4 bases at J; junction bases unmatched: 10. The CDR3 is 17 amino acids. Germline lookup yields CDR1 KGHSH and CDR2 LQKENI. CDR3 sequence: CASSPRLEREPYNEQFF. In nucleotides, the CDR3 is TGTGCCAGCTCACCAAGGTTAGAGCGGGAGCCATACAATGAGCAGTTCTTC. Drawing the rest from reference TRBV18 and TRBJ2-1, the complete variable domain is NAGVMQNPRHLVRRRGQEARLRCSPMKGHSHVYWYRQLPEEGLKFMVYLQKENIIDESGMPKERFSAEFPKEGPSILRIQQVVRGDSAAYFCASSPRLEREPYNEQFFGPGTRLTVL.

Points on this clonotype: A read error may be the cause here, since a much bigger clone is one base away. This chain links TRBV6-1 with TRBJ1-1; no clear D gene. Germline V lookup: CDR1 MNHNS, CDR2 SASEGT. The CDR3 is 11 residues long. The CDR3 DNA is TGTGCCAGCAAAACGGAAACTGAAGCTTCCTTT. It codes for CASKTETEASF.

This clonotype was found many times. V usage is TRBV27 and J usage is TRBJ2-7; 7 bases are a match to TRBD1. In germline, CDR1 is MNHEY, CDR2 SMNVEV (reference sequence). This CDR3 region has 14 residues. Trimming at V came to 6 bases and at J to 5 bases, leaving 10 bases not matched to a gene. The CDR3 sequence: CASSPRQGVHEQYF. Here the CDR3 DNA reads TGTGCCAGCAGCCCTCGGCAGGGGGTCCACGAGCAGTACTTC.

This clonotype turned up a few times. The chain is built from TRBV24-1 and TRBJ2-3, with 7 bases that match TRBD2. This CDR3 is built from 12 residues. Germline CDR1 and CDR2: KGHDR and SFDVKD. After removal of 5 bases from V and 5 bases from J, the junction contained 0 bases not matched to a gene. The CDR3 DNA reads as TGTGCCACCAGTGTAGCGGGAGATACGCAGTATTTT. Its translation: CATSVAGDTQYF.

This chain uses TRBV6-1 with TRBJ2-5; D is unresolved. In germline, CDR1 is MNHNS, CDR2 SASEGT. Trimming pared 7 bases from V and 5 bases from J, leaving 11 bases between. This CDR3 comprises 12 residues. CDR3 nucleotide sequence: TGTGCCAGCACCCCATACGACGAGACCCAGTACTTC. Its translation is CASTPYDETQYF.

The chain employs TRBV6-4 and TRBJ2-3; no definite D call. The CDR3 totals 14 residues. Germline V CDR1 and CDR2: MRHNA, SNTAGT. Trimming removed 2 bases at V and 0 bases at J, with 6 bases between. The CDR3 DNA sequence: TGTGCCAGCAGTGACGCCGACAGCACAGATACGCAGTATTTT. Protein: CASSDADSTDTQYF.

At least ten counts were recorded for this clonotype. This chain connects TRBV7-2 to TRBJ2-7; no reliable D call. CDR3 length: 11 amino acids. Germline lookup yields CDR1 SGHTA and CDR2 FQGNSA. V shed 6 bases and J shed 4 bases, with 7 bases lying between them. In nucleotides, the CDR3 is TGTGCCAGCAGTTCGGAGTACGAGCAGTACTTC. Its translation: CASSSEYEQYF.

This clonotype was recorded at least ten times. The V gene is TRBV10-3, the J gene TRBJ1-1; D gene unclear. Germline assignment: CDR1 ENHRY and CDR2 SYGVKD. The CDR3 contains 13 residues. V shed 10 bases and J shed 0 bases, with 12 bases lying between them. The CDR3 coding sequence is TGTGCCACCGCAGTGGGCATGAACACTGAAGCTTTCTTT. Amino acids: CATAVGMNTEAFF.

This chain connects TRBV7-9 to TRBJ1-2, with D possibly being TRBD1 (5 bases). Per the germline V gene, CDR1 is SEHNR and CDR2 is FQNEAQ (reference sequence). Trimming removed 5 bases at V and 8 bases at J, with 18 bases between. The CDR3 has 14 amino acids. Written as DNA, the CDR3 is TGTGCCAGCAGCCCCGCGGGGGTAGTCGTCGGCTACACCTTC. Translating it yields CASSPAGVVVGYTF.

This sequence joins TRBV2 and TRBJ1-2, with 7 bases aligning to TRBD1. Per the germline V gene, CDR1 is SNHLY and CDR2 is FYNNEI. Trimming removed 5 bases from V and 3 bases from J; junction bases left unmatched: 9. The CDR3 is 15 amino acids. The CDR3 is CASSTRQGSDYGYTF. CDR3 bases: TGTGCCAGCAGTACTCGACAGGGTTCGGACTATGGCTACACCTTC.

The chain has TRBV20-1 and TRBJ2-5; the match to TRBD1 covers 10 bases. Per germline, CDR1 DFQATT and CDR2 SNEGSKA (reference sequence). This CDR3 is 13 amino acids long. V lost 1 base, J lost 6 bases, and 2 bases stayed unmatched. DNA of the CDR3: TGCAGTGCTAGAGGGACAGGGGGGCAGACCCAGTACTTC. This codes for CSARGTGGQTQYF.

The chain employs TRBV20-1 and TRBJ1-5; possibly TRBD1 for D (6 bases). With 3 bases removed from V and 5 bases from J, the gap between germline ends came to 14 bases. CDR3 length equals 14 residues. Germline V gene sequence: CDR1 DFQATT, CDR2 SNEGSKA (reference sequence). The CDR3 reads CSARAGAGDQPQHF. CDR3 coding DNA: TGCAGTGCTAGGGCCGGGGCAGGGGATCAGCCCCAGCATTTT.

In its sample, this clonotype was seen many times. The chain has TRBV24-1 and TRBJ2-7; 8 nucleotides align to TRBD1. Germline V CDR1 and CDR2: KGHDR, SFDVKD. The CDR3 runs 13 residues. V was pared by 5 bases and J by 5 bases, with 4 bases of the junction left unmatched. The CDR3 region has the DNA TGTGCCACCAGTGGACAGGGGAAGGACGAGCAGTACTTC. Translation: CATSGQGKDEQYF.

V is TRBV20-1 and J is TRBJ1-1, with 8 bases aligning to TRBD1. Germline V gene data show CDR1 as DFQATT and CDR2 as SNEGSKA (reference sequence). Trimming removed 3 bases from V and 0 bases from J; junction bases left unmatched: 9. There are 16 residues in the CDR3. This chain's CDR3 is CSASRTGSAVNTEAFF. The CDR3, as DNA: TGCAGTGCTAGTCGGACAGGGTCGGCGGTGAACACTGAAGCTTTCTTT.

The chain is built from TRBV6-2 or TRBV6-3 and TRBJ1-6; D gene unclear. The germline V and J ends were trimmed by 7 bases and 3 bases, with 7 bases remaining between them. The CDR3 has 13 amino acids. Germline CDR1 is MNHEY and CDR2 is SVGEGT. CDR3 residues: CASKRDYNSPLHF. As DNA, the CDR3 is TGTGCCAGCAAGCGGGACTATAATTCACCCCTCCACTTT.